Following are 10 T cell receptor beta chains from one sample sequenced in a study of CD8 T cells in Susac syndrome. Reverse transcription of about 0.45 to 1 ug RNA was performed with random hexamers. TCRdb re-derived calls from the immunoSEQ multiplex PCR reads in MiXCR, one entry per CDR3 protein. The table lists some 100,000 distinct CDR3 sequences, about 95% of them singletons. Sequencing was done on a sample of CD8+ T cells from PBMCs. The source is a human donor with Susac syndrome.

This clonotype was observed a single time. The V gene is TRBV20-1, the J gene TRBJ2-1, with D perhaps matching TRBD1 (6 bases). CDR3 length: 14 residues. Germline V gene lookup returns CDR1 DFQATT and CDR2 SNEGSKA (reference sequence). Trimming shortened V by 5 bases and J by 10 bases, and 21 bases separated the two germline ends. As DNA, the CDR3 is TGCAGTGCTCCCCCCTCCGTGGGGGCTAGGGAGCAGTTCTTC. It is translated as CSAPPSVGAREQFF.

The CDR3 here is CASTADGNIQYF. The CDR3 DNA follows: TGTGCCAGCACCGCCGATGGAAACATTCAGTACTTC. The chain combines TRBV2 with TRBJ2-4; D remains ambiguous. CDR3 length: 12 residues. V lost 7 bases and J 6 bases, leaving 10 bases between the germline ends. Germline CDR1 SNHLY, CDR2 FYNNEI. The variable domain in full, with the rest retrieved from reference TRBV2 and TRBJ2-4, is EPEVTQTPSHQVTQMGQEVILRCVPISNHLYFYWYRQILGQKVEFLVSFYNNEISEKSEIFDDQFSVERPDGSNFTLKIRSTKLEDSAMYFCASTADGNIQYFGAGTRLSVL.

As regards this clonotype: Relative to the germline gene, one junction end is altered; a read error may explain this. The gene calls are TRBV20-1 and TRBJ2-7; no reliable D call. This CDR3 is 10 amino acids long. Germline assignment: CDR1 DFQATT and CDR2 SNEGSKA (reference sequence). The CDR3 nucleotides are TGCAGTGCTGCCTCCAACGAGCAGTACTTC. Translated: CSAASNEQYF.

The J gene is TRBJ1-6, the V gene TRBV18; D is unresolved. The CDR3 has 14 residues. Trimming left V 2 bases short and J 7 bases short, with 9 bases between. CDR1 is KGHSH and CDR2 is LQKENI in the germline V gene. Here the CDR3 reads CASSPAAGNSPLHF. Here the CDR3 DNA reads TGTGCCAGCTCACCAGCGGCGGGCAATTCACCCCTCCACTTT.

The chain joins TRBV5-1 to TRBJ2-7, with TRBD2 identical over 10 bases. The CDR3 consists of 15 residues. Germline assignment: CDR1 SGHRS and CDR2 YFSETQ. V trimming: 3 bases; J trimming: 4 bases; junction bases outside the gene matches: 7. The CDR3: CASSSSSGRRYEQYF. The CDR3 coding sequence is TGCGCCAGCAGCTCGTCTAGCGGGAGAAGGTACGAGCAGTACTTC.

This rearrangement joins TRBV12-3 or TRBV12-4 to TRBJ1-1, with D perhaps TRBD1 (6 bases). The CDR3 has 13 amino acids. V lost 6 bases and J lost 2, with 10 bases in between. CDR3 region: CASREQGNTEAFF. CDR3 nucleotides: TGTGCCAGCAGGGAACAGGGTAACACTGAAGCTTTCTTT.

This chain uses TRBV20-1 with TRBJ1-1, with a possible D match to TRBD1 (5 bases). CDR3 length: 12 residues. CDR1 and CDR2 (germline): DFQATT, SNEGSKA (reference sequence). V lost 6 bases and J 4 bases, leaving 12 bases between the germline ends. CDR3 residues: CSARGRVTEAFF. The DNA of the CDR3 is TGCAGTGCAAGGGGCAGGGTCACTGAAGCTTTCTTT.

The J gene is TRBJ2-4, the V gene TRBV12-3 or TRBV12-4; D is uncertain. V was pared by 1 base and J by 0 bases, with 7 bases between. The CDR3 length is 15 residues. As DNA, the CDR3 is TGTGCCAGCAGTTTAGATATACTAGCCAAAAACATTCAGTACTTC. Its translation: CASSLDILAKNIQYF.

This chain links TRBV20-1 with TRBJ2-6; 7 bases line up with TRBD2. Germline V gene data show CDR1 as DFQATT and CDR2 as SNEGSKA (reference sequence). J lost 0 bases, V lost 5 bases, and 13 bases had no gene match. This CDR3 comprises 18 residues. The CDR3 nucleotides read TGCAGTGCTCCCCTAGAGGGAGGGGTGCTCTCTGGGGCCAACGTCCTGACTTTC. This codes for CSAPLEGGVLSGANVLTF.

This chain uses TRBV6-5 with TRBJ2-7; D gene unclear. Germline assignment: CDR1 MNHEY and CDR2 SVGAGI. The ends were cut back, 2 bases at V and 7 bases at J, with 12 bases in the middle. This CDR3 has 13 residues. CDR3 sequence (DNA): TGTGCCAGCAGTTACACCGCGACGGATGAGCAGTACTTC. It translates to CASSYTATDEQYF.